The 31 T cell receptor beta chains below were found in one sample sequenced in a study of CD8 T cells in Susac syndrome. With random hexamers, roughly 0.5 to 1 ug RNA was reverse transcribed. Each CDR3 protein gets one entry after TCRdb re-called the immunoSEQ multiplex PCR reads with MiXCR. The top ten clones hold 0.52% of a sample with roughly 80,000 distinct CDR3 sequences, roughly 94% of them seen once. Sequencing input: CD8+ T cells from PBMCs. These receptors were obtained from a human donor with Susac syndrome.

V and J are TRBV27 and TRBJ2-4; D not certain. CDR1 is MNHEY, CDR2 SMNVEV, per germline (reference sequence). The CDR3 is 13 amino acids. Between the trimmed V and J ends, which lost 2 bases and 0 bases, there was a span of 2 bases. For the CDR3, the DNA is TGTGCCAGCAGTTTACTAGCCAAAAACATTCAGTACTTC. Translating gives CASSLLAKNIQYF.

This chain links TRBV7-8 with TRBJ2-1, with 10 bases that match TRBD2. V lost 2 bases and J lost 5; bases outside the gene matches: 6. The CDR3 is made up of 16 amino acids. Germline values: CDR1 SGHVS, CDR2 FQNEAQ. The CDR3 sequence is CASSLIAGGPDNEQFF. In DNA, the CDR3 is TGTGCCAGCAGCTTAATAGCGGGGGGACCCGACAATGAGCAGTTCTTC.

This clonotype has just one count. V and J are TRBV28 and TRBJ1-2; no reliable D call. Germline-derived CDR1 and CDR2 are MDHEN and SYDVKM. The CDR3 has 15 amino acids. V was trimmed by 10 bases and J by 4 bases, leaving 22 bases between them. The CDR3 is CATTNGRSLVYGYTF. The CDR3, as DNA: TGTGCCACTACCAATGGGAGGTCCCTCGTCTATGGCTACACCTTC.

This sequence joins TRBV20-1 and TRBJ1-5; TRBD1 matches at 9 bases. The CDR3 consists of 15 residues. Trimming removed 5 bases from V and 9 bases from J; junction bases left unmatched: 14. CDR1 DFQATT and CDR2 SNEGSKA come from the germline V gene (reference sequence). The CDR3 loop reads CSAETGGSHSGPQHF. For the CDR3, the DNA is TGCAGTGCTGAAACAGGGGGCTCCCACTCTGGGCCCCAGCATTTT.

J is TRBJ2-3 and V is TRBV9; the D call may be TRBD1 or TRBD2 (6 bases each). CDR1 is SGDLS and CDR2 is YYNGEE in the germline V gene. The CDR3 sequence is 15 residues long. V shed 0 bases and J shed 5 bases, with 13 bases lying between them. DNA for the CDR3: TGTGCCAGCAGCGTAGGGGGGGCTAGGTTAGATACGCAGTATTTT. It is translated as CASSVGGARLDTQYF.

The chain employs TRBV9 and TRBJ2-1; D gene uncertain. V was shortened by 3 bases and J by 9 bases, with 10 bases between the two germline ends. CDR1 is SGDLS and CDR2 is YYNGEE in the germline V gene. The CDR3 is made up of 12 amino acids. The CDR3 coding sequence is TGTGCCAGCAGCGGAGGAAAGGGTGAGCAGTTCTTC. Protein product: CASSGGKGEQFF.

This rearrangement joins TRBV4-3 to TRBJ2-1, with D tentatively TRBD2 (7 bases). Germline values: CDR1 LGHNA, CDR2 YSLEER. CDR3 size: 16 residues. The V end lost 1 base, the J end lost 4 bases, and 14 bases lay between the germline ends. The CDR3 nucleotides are TGCGCCAGCAGCCAAGGAGTCGGGGGGCCTTACAATGAGCAGTTCTTC. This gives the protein CASSQGVGGPYNEQFF.

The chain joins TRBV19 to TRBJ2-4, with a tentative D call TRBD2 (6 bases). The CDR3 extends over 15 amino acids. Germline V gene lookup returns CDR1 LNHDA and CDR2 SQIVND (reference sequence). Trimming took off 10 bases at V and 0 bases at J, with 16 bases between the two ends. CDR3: CATLGGLLAKNIQYF. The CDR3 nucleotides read TGTGCCACCCTAGGAGGGCTCCTAGCCAAAAACATTCAGTACTTC.

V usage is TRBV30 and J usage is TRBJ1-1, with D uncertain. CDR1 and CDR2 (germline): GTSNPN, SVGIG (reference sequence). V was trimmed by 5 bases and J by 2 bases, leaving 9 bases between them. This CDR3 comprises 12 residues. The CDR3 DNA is TGTGCCTGGTACCGGGCTAACACTGAAGCTTTCTTT. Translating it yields CAWYRANTEAFF. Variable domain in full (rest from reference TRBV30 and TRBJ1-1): SQTIHQWPATLVQPVGSPLSLECTVEGTSNPNLYWYRQAAGRGLQLLFYSVGIGQISSEVPQNLSASRPQDRQFILSSKKLLLSDSGFYLCAWYRANTEAFFGQGTRLTVV.

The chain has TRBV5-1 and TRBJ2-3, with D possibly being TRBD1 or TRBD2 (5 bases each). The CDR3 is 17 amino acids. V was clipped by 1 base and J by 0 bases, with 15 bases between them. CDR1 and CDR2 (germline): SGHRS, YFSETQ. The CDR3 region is CASSLRGRGSSTDTQYF. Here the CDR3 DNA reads TGCGCCAGCAGCTTGCGGGGCCGCGGGTCTAGCACAGATACGCAGTATTTT.

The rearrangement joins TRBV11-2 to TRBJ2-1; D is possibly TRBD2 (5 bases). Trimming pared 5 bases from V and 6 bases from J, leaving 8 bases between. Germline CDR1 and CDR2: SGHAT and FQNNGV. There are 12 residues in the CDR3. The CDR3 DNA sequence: TGTGCCAGCAGCCCTACTAGCAATGAGCAGTTCTTC. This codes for CASSPTSNEQFF.

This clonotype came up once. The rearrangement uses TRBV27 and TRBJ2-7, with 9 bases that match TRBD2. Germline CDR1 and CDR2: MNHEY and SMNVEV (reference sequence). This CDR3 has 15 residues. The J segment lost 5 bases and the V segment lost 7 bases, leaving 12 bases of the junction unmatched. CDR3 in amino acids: CASTLISGGKNEQYF. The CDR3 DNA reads TGTGCCAGCACCCTAATCAGCGGGGGGAAGAACGAGCAGTACTTC.

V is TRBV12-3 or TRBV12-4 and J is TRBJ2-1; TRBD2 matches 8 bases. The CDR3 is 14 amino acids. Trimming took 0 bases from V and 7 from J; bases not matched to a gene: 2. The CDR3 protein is CASSLAAGGNEQFF. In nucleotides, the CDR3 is TGTGCCAGCAGTTTAGCGGCGGGGGGAAATGAGCAGTTCTTC.

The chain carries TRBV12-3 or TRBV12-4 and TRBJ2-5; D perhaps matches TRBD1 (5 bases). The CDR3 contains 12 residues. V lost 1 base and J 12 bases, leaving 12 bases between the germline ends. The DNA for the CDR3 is TGTGCCAGCAGTTTAGGGTCGTTAGGGGAGTACTTC. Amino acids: CASSLGSLGEYF.

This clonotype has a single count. The CDR3 loop reads CASSFGTDRRNQPQHF. In nucleotides, the CDR3 is TGTGCCAGCAGCTTCGGGACAGATCGACGCAATCAGCCCCAGCATTTT. The chain links TRBV7-4 to TRBJ1-5; TRBD1 agrees at 7 bases. The CDR3 consists of 16 residues. Germline V CDR1 and CDR2: SGHVT, SQSDAQ. V gave up 3 bases and J gave up 2 bases; unmatched junction bases: 7.

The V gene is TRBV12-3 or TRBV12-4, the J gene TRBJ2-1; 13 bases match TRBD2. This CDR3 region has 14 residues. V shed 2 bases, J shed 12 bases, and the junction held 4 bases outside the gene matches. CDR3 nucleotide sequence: TGTGCCAGCAGTTTAACTAGCGGGGGGGCCAGGCAGTTCTTC. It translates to CASSLTSGGARQFF.

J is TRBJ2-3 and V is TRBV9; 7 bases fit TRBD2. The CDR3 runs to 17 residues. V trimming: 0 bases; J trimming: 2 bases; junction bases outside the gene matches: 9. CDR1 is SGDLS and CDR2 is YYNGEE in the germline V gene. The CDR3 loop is CASSVEVGGRYTDTQYF. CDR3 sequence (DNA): TGTGCCAGCAGCGTAGAAGTCGGGGGGAGGTACACAGATACGCAGTATTTT.

In nucleotides, the CDR3 is TGTGCCAGTAGTATCTCTGGACTAGCCTACAGCTCCTACAATGAGCAGTTCTTC. Amino acids: CASSISGLAYSSYNEQFF. The chain has TRBV19 and TRBJ2-1; 8 bases are a match to TRBD2. This CDR3 contains 18 residues. V dropped 3 bases and J dropped 0; count of bases not matched to a gene: 10. Germline CDR1 LNHDA, CDR2 SQIVND (reference sequence). Complete variable domain (other parts from reference TRBV19 and TRBJ2-1): DGGITQSPKYLFRKEGQNVTLSCEQNLNHDAMYWYRQDPGQGLRLIYYSQIVNDFQKGDIAEGYSVSREKKESFPLTVTSAQKNPTAFYLCASSISGLAYSSYNEQFFGPGTRLTVL.

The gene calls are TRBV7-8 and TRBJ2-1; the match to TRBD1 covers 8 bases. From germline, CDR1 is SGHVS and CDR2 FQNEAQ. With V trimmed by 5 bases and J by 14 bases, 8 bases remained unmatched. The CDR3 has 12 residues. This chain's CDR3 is CASSTGQGGKFF. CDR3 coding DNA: TGTGCCAGCAGCACAGGACAGGGCGGCAAGTTCTTC.

DNA of the CDR3: TGTGCCAGCAGCTACCCTGCGGGACAGGGGGTGCGAGAGACCCAGTACTTC. As protein: CASSYPAGQGVRETQYF. This sequence joins TRBV7-2 and TRBJ2-5, with 11 bases matching TRBD1. The CDR3 totals 17 residues. V dropped 4 bases and J dropped 4; count of bases not matched to a gene: 11. Germline CDR1 and CDR2: SGHTA and FQGNSA.

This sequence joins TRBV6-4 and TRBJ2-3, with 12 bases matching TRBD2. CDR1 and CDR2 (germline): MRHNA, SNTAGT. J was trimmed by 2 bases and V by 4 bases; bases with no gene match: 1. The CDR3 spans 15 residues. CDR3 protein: CASSASGGATDTQYF. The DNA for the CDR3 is TGTGCCAGCAGTGCTAGCGGGGGGGCCACAGATACGCAGTATTTT.

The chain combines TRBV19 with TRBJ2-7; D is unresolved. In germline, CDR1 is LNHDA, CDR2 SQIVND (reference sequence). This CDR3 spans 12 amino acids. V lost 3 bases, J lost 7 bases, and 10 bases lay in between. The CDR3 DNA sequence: TGTGCCAGTAGTATCTGGGGTCGGGAGCAGTACTTC. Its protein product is CASSIWGREQYF.

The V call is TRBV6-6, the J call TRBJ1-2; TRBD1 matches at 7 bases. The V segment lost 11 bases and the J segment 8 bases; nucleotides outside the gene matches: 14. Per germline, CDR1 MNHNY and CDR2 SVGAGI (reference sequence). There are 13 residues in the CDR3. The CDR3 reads CASSTEGAQGYTF. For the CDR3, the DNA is TGTGCCTCCTCCACCGAGGGGGCGCAAGGCTACACCTTC.

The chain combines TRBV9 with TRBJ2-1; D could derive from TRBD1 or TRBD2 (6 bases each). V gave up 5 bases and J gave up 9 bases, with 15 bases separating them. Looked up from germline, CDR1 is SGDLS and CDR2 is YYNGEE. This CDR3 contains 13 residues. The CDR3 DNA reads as TGTGCCAGCAGAGGGGGGCTTGATGGTGAGCAGTTCTTC. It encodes CASRGGLDGEQFF.

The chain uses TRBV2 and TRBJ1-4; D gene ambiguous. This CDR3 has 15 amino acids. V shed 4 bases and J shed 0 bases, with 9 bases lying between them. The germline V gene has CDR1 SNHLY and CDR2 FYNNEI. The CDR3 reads CASSGNFATNEKLFF. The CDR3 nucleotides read TGTGCCAGCAGTGGTAATTTTGCAACTAATGAAAAACTGTTTTTT.

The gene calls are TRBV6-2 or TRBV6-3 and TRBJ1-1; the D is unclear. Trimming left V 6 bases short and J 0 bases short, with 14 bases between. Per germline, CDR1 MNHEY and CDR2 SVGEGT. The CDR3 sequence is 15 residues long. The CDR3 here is CASSPRARMNTEAFF. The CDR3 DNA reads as TGTGCCAGCAGCCCCCGGGCCCGAATGAACACTGAAGCTTTCTTT.

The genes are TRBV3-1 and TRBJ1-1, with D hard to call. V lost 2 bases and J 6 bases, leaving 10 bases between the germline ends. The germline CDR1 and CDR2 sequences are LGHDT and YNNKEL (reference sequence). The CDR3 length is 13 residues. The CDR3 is CASSQRYSPEAFF. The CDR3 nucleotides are TGTGCCAGCAGCCAAAGATACTCTCCTGAAGCTTTCTTT.

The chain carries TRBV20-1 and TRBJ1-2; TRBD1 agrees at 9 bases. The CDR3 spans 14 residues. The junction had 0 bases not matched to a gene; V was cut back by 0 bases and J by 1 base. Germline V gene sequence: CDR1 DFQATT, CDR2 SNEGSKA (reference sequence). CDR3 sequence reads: CSAREGQGNYGYTF. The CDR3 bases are TGCAGTGCTAGAGAGGGACAGGGTAACTATGGCTACACCTTC.

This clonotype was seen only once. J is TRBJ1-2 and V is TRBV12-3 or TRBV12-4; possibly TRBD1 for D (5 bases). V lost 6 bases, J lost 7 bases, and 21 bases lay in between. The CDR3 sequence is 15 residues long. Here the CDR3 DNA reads TGTGCCAGCAGCTCCTCGAGCAGGGATCGTAGTGGCTACACCTTC. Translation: CASSSSSRDRSGYTF.

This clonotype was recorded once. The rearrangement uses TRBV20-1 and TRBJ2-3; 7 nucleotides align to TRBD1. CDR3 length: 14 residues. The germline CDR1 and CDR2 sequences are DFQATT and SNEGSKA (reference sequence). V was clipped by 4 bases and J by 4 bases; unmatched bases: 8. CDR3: CSATGTEEPDTQYF. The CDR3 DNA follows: TGCAGTGCTACCGGGACAGAAGAGCCAGATACGCAGTATTTT.

CDR3 residues: CASSVARLAGGPPGTDTQYF. CDR3 in DNA: TGTGCCAGCAGCGTAGCGCGGCTAGCGGGGGGTCCTCCGGGCACAGATACGCAGTATTTT. The gene calls are TRBV9 and TRBJ2-3; 11 bases are shared with TRBD2. V lost 0 bases and J lost 1; bases outside the gene matches: 13. The CDR3 length is 20 residues. In germline, CDR1 is SGDLS, CDR2 YYNGEE.